These 17 T cell receptor beta chains came from one sample sequenced in a study of blood T cell repertoires in COVID-19. The repertoire was sequenced with immunoSEQ multiplex PCR; TCRdb's copy has only in-frame clones and lacks some. This table has a few hundred thousand clones, about four fifths appearing once. Sequencing was carried out using peripheral blood. The receptors derive from a man aged 30-40 years who had recovered from COVID-19.

V usage is TRBV2 and J usage is TRBJ1-4; D not resolved. CDR1 SNHLY and CDR2 FYNNEI come from the germline V gene. There are 14 residues in the CDR3. V was clipped by 6 bases and J by 4 bases, with 12 bases between them. CDR3 coding DNA: TGTGCCAGCAGAATGACGGGAAATAATGAAAAACTGTTTTTT. This codes for CASRMTGNNEKLFF.

The J gene is TRBJ2-1, the V gene TRBV7-9; tentative D call: TRBD1 (5 bases). Germline assignment: CDR1 SEHNR and CDR2 FQNEAQ (reference sequence). V lost 4 bases and J 6 bases, leaving 7 bases between the germline ends. The CDR3 is 12 residues long. The CDR3 nucleotides read TGTGCCAGCAGCTCCCAGGGCAATGAGCAGTTCTTC. The encoded protein is CASSSQGNEQFF.

This clone was counted a single time. V is TRBV29-1 and J is TRBJ2-5, with 15 bases fitting TRBD2. CDR1 SQVTM and CDR2 ANQGSEA come from the germline V gene. The CDR3 is made up of 13 amino acids. Trimming took 7 bases from V and 5 from J; bases not matched to a gene: 2. The CDR3 nucleotides read TGCAGCGCTGGGACTAGCGGGGGGGAGACCCAGTACTTC. This translates into CSAGTSGGETQYF.

The gene calls are TRBV6-1 and TRBJ2-1; D is undetermined. The CDR3 sequence is 14 residues long. The germline V and J ends were trimmed by 2 bases and 2 bases, with 7 bases remaining between them. The germline V gene encodes CDR1 MNHNS and CDR2 SASEGT. CDR3 amino acids: CASSEPQAYNEQFF. DNA for the CDR3: TGTGCCAGCAGTGAACCCCAGGCCTACAATGAGCAGTTCTTC.

The chain combines TRBV5-1 with TRBJ2-7, with 9 positions matching TRBD2. The CDR3 has 15 amino acids. Germline loops: CDR1 SGHRS, CDR2 YFSETQ. Unmatched junction bases numbered 9, after V lost 4 bases and J lost 4 bases. CDR3 in amino acids: CASSAGGGAWYEQYF. Here the CDR3 DNA reads TGCGCCAGCAGCGCGGGGGGGGGCGCGTGGTACGAGCAGTACTTC. Full variable domain (remainder filled in from reference TRBV5-1 and TRBJ2-7): KAGVTQTPRYLIKTRGQQVTLSCSPISGHRSVSWYQQTPGQGLQFLFEYFSETQRNKGNFPGRFSGRQFSNSRSEMNVSTLELGDSALYLCASSAGGGAWYEQYFGPGTRLTVT.

DNA of the CDR3: TGTGCCAGCAGCTTAGATCAAGATACGCAGTATTTT. Translation gives CASSLDQDTQYF. The chain carries TRBV11-2 and TRBJ2-3; D gene uncertain. Trimming removed 0 bases at V and 5 bases at J, with 3 bases between. This CDR3 contains 12 residues. Germline CDR1 reads SGHAT; CDR2 reads FQNNGV.

This clone was picked up one time. The chain joins TRBV5-4 to TRBJ1-1; tentatively, D is TRBD1 (6 bases). V lost 3 bases and J 7 bases, leaving 13 bases between the germline ends. Per the germline V gene, CDR1 is SGHNT and CDR2 is YYREEE (reference sequence). This CDR3 is built from 13 residues. CDR3 region: CASSSVDSLEAFF. The CDR3 coding sequence is TGTGCCAGCAGCTCGGTGGACAGTCTTGAAGCTTTCTTT. Filled out from reference TRBV5-4 and TRBJ1-1, the complete variable domain reads ETGVTQSPTHLIKTRGQQVTLRCSSQSGHNTVSWYQQALGQGPQFIFQYYREEENGRGNFPPRFSGLQFPNYSSELNVNALELDDSALYLCASSSVDSLEAFFGQGTRLTVV.

This chain links TRBV2 with TRBJ1-2, with D uncertain. CDR3 length: 13 residues. The V and J ends lost 4 bases and 4 bases respectively, with 10 bases between them. CDR1 SNHLY and CDR2 FYNNEI come from the germline V gene. The CDR3 spells CASSAGEGYGYTF. In nucleotides, the CDR3 is TGTGCCAGCAGTGCTGGGGAGGGCTATGGCTACACCTTC. Looking up the rest from reference TRBV2 and TRBJ1-2 gives the full variable domain: EPEVTQTPSHQVTQMGQEVILRCVPISNHLYFYWYRQILGQKVEFLVSFYNNEISEKSEIFDDQFSVERPDGSNFTLKIRSTKLEDSAMYFCASSAGEGYGYTFGSGTRLTVV.

The V gene is TRBV5-5, the J gene TRBJ1-3, with D maybe TRBD1 (6 bases). CDR1 is SGHKS and CDR2 is YYEKEE in the germline V gene (reference sequence). The CDR3 runs 15 residues. The V end lost 2 bases, the J end lost 2 bases, and 11 bases lay between the germline ends. CDR3 loop: CASSFGTGPGNTIYF. CDR3 bases: TGTGCCAGCAGCTTTGGTACAGGGCCTGGAAACACCATATATTTT.

The rearrangement uses TRBV19 and TRBJ1-5; 7 bases match TRBD1. CDR3 length: 16 amino acids. Per the germline V gene, CDR1 is LNHDA and CDR2 is SQIVND (reference sequence). Unmatched junction bases numbered 5, after V lost 3 bases and J lost 0 bases. CDR3 amino acids: CASSIQGVYSNQPQHF. The CDR3 DNA is TGTGCCAGTAGTATTCAGGGGGTATATAGCAATCAGCCCCAGCATTTT.

This clone has only a few counts. This sequence joins TRBV27 and TRBJ1-5; 7 bases align to TRBD1. The CDR3 consists of 16 residues. CDR1 and CDR2 from the germline V gene are MNHEY and SMNVEV (reference sequence). The V gene end was trimmed by 5 bases and the J gene end by 2 bases; junction bases not matched to a gene: 9. In DNA, the CDR3 is TGTGCCAGCAGTCCCTTGACAGGGTTGGGCAATCAGCCCCAGCATTTT. Its translation is CASSPLTGLGNQPQHF.

This chain connects TRBV9 to TRBJ2-5; maybe TRBD2 (5 bases). The length of the CDR3 is 13 residues. Per the germline V gene, CDR1 is SGDLS and CDR2 is YYNGEE. Trimming took 3 bases from V and 2 from J, leaving 8 bases between them. The CDR3 reads CASSAGDQETQYF. The CDR3 region has the DNA TGTGCCAGCAGCGCCGGGGATCAAGAGACCCAGTACTTC. Full variable domain (missing parts from reference TRBV9 and TRBJ2-5): DSGVTQTPKHLITATGQRVTLRCSPRSGDLSVYWYQQSLDQGLQFLIQYYNGEERAKGNILERFSAQQFPDLHSELNLSSLELGDSALYFCASSAGDQETQYFGPGTRLLVL.

V and J are TRBV14 and TRBJ2-1; D ambiguous. The CDR3 consists of 13 residues. Between the trimmed V and J ends, which lost 0 bases and 7 bases, there was a span of 7 bases. Germline V lookup: CDR1 SGHDN, CDR2 FVKESK. The DNA for the CDR3 is TGTGCCAGCAGCCAAGATAACCGGAATGAGCAGTTCTTC. This sequence encodes CASSQDNRNEQFF.

The chain uses TRBV29-1 and TRBJ2-3; TRBD1 aligns across 7 bases. The germline gives CDR1 SQVTM, CDR2 ANQGSEA. V dropped 7 bases and J dropped 0; count of bases not matched to a gene: 4. This CDR3 is built from 13 residues. The CDR3 loop is CSDTQGSTDTQYF. For the CDR3, the DNA is TGCAGCGATACACAGGGGAGCACAGATACGCAGTATTTT.

The rearrangement links TRBV5-1 to TRBJ2-7; D might be TRBD1 (6 bases). The CDR3 is 16 amino acids. Germline CDR1 SGHRS, CDR2 YFSETQ. With 5 bases removed from V and 1 base from J, the gap between germline ends came to 19 bases. CDR3 loop: CASRRMAGAKSYEQYF. The CDR3 DNA follows: TGCGCCAGCAGGAGAATGGCAGGGGCAAAATCCTACGAGCAGTACTTC. Filled out from reference TRBV5-1 and TRBJ2-7, the complete variable domain reads KAGVTQTPRYLIKTRGQQVTLSCSPISGHRSVSWYQQTPGQGLQFLFEYFSETQRNKGNFPGRFSGRQFSNSRSEMNVSTLELGDSALYLCASRRMAGAKSYEQYFGPGTRLTVT.

This clone was seen just once. This CDR3 is CSASLPGQGADSPLHF. Written as DNA, the CDR3 is TGCAGTGCTAGTCTTCCGGGACAGGGGGCAGATTCACCCCTCCACTTT. J is TRBJ1-6 and V is TRBV20-1; 12 bases align to TRBD1. From germline, CDR1 is DFQATT and CDR2 SNEGSKA (reference sequence). This CDR3 comprises 16 residues. V lost 3 bases to trimming and J lost 8 bases; unmatched junction nucleotides: 8.

This sequence joins TRBV5-5 and TRBJ1-4; a possible D gene is TRBD1 (5 bases). The CDR3 has 14 amino acids. Per germline, CDR1 SGHKS and CDR2 YYEKEE (reference sequence). V was shortened by 0 bases and J by 8 bases, with 11 bases between the two germline ends. CDR3 sequence: CASSLAQGREKLFF. CDR3 nucleotides: TGTGCCAGCAGCTTGGCGCAGGGTAGGGAAAAACTGTTTTTT.